The present T cell receptor (beta chain) was sequenced within a study of Ad26.COV2.S vaccination and SARS-CoV-2 variants. Study-level information: In the study, Ad26.COV2.S was injected intramuscularly once, or twice 56 days apart.

This table comes from immunoSEQ multiplex PCR, and its TCRdb copy is limited to in-frame clones, with some not included. The repertoire has about 480,000 clones, around 88% of them found once; the top ten carry about 13%. Whole-study findings and limits: Responses of T cells in total may have been underestimated by the TCR breadth and depth analyses. Breadth, reportedly substantial, characterized the spike-specific CD8+ and CD4+ T cell responses after vaccination. Recipients given vaccine exceeded placebo recipients in spike-specific TCR breadth.

Trimming took off 5 bases at V and 3 bases at J, with 20 bases between the two ends. This CDR3 comprises 16 residues. Germline V gives CDR1 MNHEY, CDR2 SVGEGT. With regard to this clone: Its antigen is currently unknown.

Treatment of the sample: over 15 received Ad26.COV2.S at low or high dose, single or two shots; a few received placebo; per-sample allocation not given. Samples were taken on day 63 after the first vaccine or placebo injection. The sequences come from peripheral blood, collected in a trial of Ad26.COV2.S vaccine versus placebo. The chain is built from TRBV6-2 or TRBV6-3 and TRBJ2-7; D tentatively reads TRBD1 or TRBD2 (5 bases each). This clonotype originated in a person between 18 and 65 years old who received the Ad26.COV2.S COVID-19 vaccine or a placebo. This CDR3 is CASSAPGTHTGYEQYF. The CDR3 DNA follows: TGTGCCAGCAGTGCCCCCGGGACCCATACGGGCTACGAGCAGTACTTC.